The next 32 T cell receptor beta chains were all read from a single sample in a study of Tregs in tolerant kidney transplant recipients (dated by TCRdb to the late 2010s). The time point label, as the study defines it: blood sample drawn before combined kidney and bone marrow transplant. The library was produced with the immunoSEQ multiplex PCR assay. TCRdb holds this immuneACCESS table with in-frame rearrangements only. Some clones are missing; in checked studies, unresolved V genes explain under half, and the rest has no known cause. The sample table holds around 70,000 clones, of which roughly 92% were seen once. The ten biggest clones cover 11% of the sample. This specimen was CD8+ T cells from blood, taken before the transplant. The source of these receptors is a human donor who received a combined kidney and bone marrow transplant.

V gene TRBV7-3 combines with J gene TRBJ2-3, with TRBD2 as a possible D gene (6 bases). CDR1 and CDR2 from the germline V gene are SGHTA and FQGTGA. This CDR3 contains 15 residues. V lost 5 bases, J lost 1 base, and 13 bases lay in between. CDR3 in DNA: TGTGCCAGCAGCCGTCTAGCGTCAGGCACAGATACGCAGTATTTT. This translates into CASSRLASGTDTQYF.

The rearrangement joins TRBV6-5 to TRBJ1-3, with 7 bases lining up with TRBD1. Germline lookup yields CDR1 MNHEY and CDR2 SVGAGI. The CDR3 length is 15 residues. V dropped 5 bases and J dropped 1; count of bases not matched to a gene: 5. CDR3 sequence reads: CASSVMTGSGNTIYF. The DNA for the CDR3 is TGTGCCAGCAGTGTCATGACAGGGTCTGGAAACACCATATATTTT.

The chain couples TRBV4-3 to TRBJ2-5, with D possibly matching TRBD2 (6 bases). The CDR3 is 15 amino acids. Germline V lookup: CDR1 LGHNA, CDR2 YSLEER. V gave up 0 bases and J gave up 5 bases, with 13 bases separating them. This CDR3 reads CASSQEGEDGETQYF. The CDR3 DNA follows: TGCGCCAGCAGCCAAGAAGGGGAGGATGGGGAGACCCAGTACTTC.

The chain couples TRBV19 to TRBJ2-2; 10 nucleotides align to TRBD2. The J segment lost 5 bases and the V segment lost 4 bases, leaving 13 bases of the junction unmatched. Germline values: CDR1 LNHDA, CDR2 SQIVND (reference sequence). There are 18 residues in the CDR3. The CDR3 loop is CASSSRPASGSRTGELFF. The CDR3 nucleotides are TGTGCCAGTAGTAGCCGCCCGGCTAGCGGGAGTAGGACCGGGGAGCTGTTTTTT. Full variable domain (outside the CDR3, taken from reference TRBV19 and TRBJ2-2): DGGITQSPKYLFRKEGQNVTLSCEQNLNHDAMYWYRQDPGQGLRLIYYSQIVNDFQKGDIAEGYSVSREKKESFPLTVTSAQKNPTAFYLCASSSRPASGSRTGELFFGEGSRLTVL.

The J gene is TRBJ1-1, the V gene TRBV11-2; perhaps TRBD1 as D (6 bases). With 5 bases removed from V and 10 bases from J, the gap between germline ends came to 26 bases. The germline V gene has CDR1 SGHAT and CDR2 FQNNGV. The length of the CDR3 is 16 residues. Written as DNA, the CDR3 is TGTGCCAGCAGCCTGATGCGGGGGCCCAGCTACGGGGGAGCTTTCTTT. This gives the protein CASSLMRGPSYGGAFF.

The chain uses TRBV29-1 and TRBJ1-1; the D is unclear. The CDR3 sequence is 13 residues long. The V end was cut by 3 bases, the J end by 0 bases, with 8 bases between. Germline CDR1 is SQVTM and CDR2 is ANQGSEA. The DNA for the CDR3 is TGCAGCGTTGACGGCGGCATGAACACTGAAGCTTTCTTT. The encoded protein is CSVDGGMNTEAFF.

The chain has TRBV30 and TRBJ1-2, with D unresolved. This CDR3 is built from 13 residues. V lost 0 bases and J lost 4, with 9 bases in between. Germline lookup yields CDR1 GTSNPN and CDR2 SVGIG (reference sequence). The CDR3 is CAWSVGNFYGYTF. The CDR3 nucleotides read TGTGCCTGGAGTGTGGGCAACTTCTATGGCTACACCTTC.

The chain uses TRBV7-9 and TRBJ1-2, with a tentative D call TRBD1 (6 bases). The length of the CDR3 is 14 residues. Deletions cut 4 bases from V and 4 bases from J, with 13 bases between. The germline V gene encodes CDR1 SEHNR and CDR2 FQNEAQ (reference sequence). CDR3 coding DNA: TGTGCCAGCAGCTCCGGGGGGGGCGGCTATGGCTACACCTTC. It specifies CASSSGGGGYGYTF.

Turning to this clone: This sample also contains other DNA sequences that code for the same CDR3. The chain recombines TRBV11-2 with TRBJ2-1; possibly TRBD2 for D (6 bases). The germline V gene encodes CDR1 SGHAT and CDR2 FQNNGV. Between the trimmed V and J ends, which lost 1 base and 0 bases, there was a span of 7 bases. The CDR3 totals 15 residues. CDR3 amino acids: CASSLVSGSYNEQFF. For the CDR3, the DNA is TGTGCCAGCAGCTTAGTTAGCGGCTCCTACAATGAGCAGTTCTTC.

This chain links TRBV5-1 with TRBJ2-7; perhaps TRBD1 as D (6 bases). The ends were cut back, 3 bases at V and 5 bases at J, with 12 bases in the middle. Per the germline V gene, CDR1 is SGHRS and CDR2 is YFSETQ. This CDR3 contains 13 residues. For the CDR3, the DNA is TGCGCCAGCAGCTCGACAGGTTCCGACGAGCAGTACTTC. It encodes CASSSTGSDEQYF.

V is TRBV5-6 and J is TRBJ2-7; D gene ambiguous. This CDR3 is 14 amino acids long. The germline V gene encodes CDR1 SGHDT and CDR2 YYEEEE. V was shortened by 7 bases and J by 2 bases, with 16 bases between the two germline ends. In DNA, the CDR3 is TGTGCCAGCGGTGTGGCTGCCAAAGCCTACGAGCAGTACTTC. Encoded protein: CASGVAAKAYEQYF.

The chain combines TRBV7-9 with TRBJ1-5, with 8 positions matching TRBD1. Looked up from germline, CDR1 is SEHNR and CDR2 is FQNEAQ (reference sequence). The CDR3 consists of 19 residues. V dropped 4 bases and J dropped 7; count of bases not matched to a gene: 21. The CDR3 bases are TGTGCCAGCAGCTCGGGAGTGGGACAGGTTCGTTTGGGTTGGCAGCCCCAGCATTTT. Its translation is CASSSGVGQVRLGWQPQHF.

The V and J genes are TRBV9 and TRBJ2-1, with TRBD2 matching over 11 bases. The germline V gene encodes CDR1 SGDLS and CDR2 YYNGEE. The ends lost 2 bases at V and 10 bases at J; junction bases unmatched: 5. The CDR3 is made up of 14 amino acids. CDR3 nucleotides: TGTGCCAGCAGCGTTAGCGGGGGGGCCGGGGAGCAGTTCTTC. This translates into CASSVSGGAGEQFF. Full variable domain (outside the CDR3, taken from reference TRBV9 and TRBJ2-1): DSGVTQTPKHLITATGQRVTLRCSPRSGDLSVYWYQQSLDQGLQFLIQYYNGEERAKGNILERFSAQQFPDLHSELNLSSLELGDSALYFCASSVSGGAGEQFFGPGTRLTVL.

The rearrangement joins TRBV29-1 to TRBJ2-1; no reliable D call. The CDR3 contains 15 residues. Germline CDR1 and CDR2: SQVTM and ANQGSEA. The V and J ends lost 3 bases and 0 bases respectively, with 12 bases between them. For the CDR3, the DNA is TGCAGCGTTGAGGGCCTGTCTCGCTCCTACAATGAGCAGTTCTTC. Translating gives CSVEGLSRSYNEQFF.

The V gene is TRBV6-5, the J gene TRBJ2-7; no firm D call. V gave up 5 bases and J gave up 2 bases, with 7 bases separating them. Germline V gene sequence: CDR1 MNHEY, CDR2 SVGAGI. The CDR3 covers 12 residues. This CDR3 reads CASSVYAYEQYF. The DNA of the CDR3 is TGTGCCAGCAGTGTCTATGCCTACGAGCAGTACTTC.

The rearrangement joins TRBV7-6 to TRBJ2-1; D is perhaps TRBD2 (6 bases). V gave up 2 bases and J gave up 2 bases, with 13 bases separating them. The CDR3 totals 16 residues. Looked up from germline, CDR1 is SGHVS and CDR2 is FNYEAQ. CDR3 nucleotide sequence: TGTGCCAGCAGCTTATTAGCGGAAGTCCCCTACAATGAGCAGTTCTTC. It codes for CASSLLAEVPYNEQFF. Drawing the rest from reference TRBV7-6 and TRBJ2-1, the complete variable domain is GAGVSQSPRYKVTKRGQDVALRCDPISGHVSLYWYRQALGQGPEFLTYFNYEAQQDKSGLPNDRFSAERPEGSISTLTIQRTEQRDSAMYRCASSLLAEVPYNEQFFGPGTRLTVL.

V is TRBV7-9 and J is TRBJ1-2, with unresolved D. Germline V CDR1 and CDR2: SEHNR, FQNEAQ (reference sequence). The CDR3 covers 13 residues. Trimming pared 6 bases from V and 4 bases from J, leaving 12 bases between. In DNA form, the CDR3 reads TGTGCCAGCAGTTTTCAGGTTACCTATGGCTACACCTTC. It yields the protein CASSFQVTYGYTF. The entire variable domain, with the rest obtained from reference TRBV7-9 and TRBJ1-2, is as follows: DTGVSQNPRHKITKRGQNVTFRCDPISEHNRLYWYRQTLGQGPEFLTYFQNEAQLEKSRLLSDRFSAERPKGSFSTLEIQRTEQGDSAMYLCASSFQVTYGYTFGSGTRLTVV.

The chain links TRBV9 to TRBJ1-6; 7 nucleotides line up with TRBD1. Germline CDR1 SGDLS, CDR2 YYNGEE. V shed 0 bases, J shed 7 bases, and the junction held 13 bases outside the gene matches. The CDR3 has 18 residues. Written as DNA, the CDR3 is TGTGCCAGCAGCGTAGAAGGAACGATAGACAGGGCGAATTCACCCCTCCACTTT. Residues: CASSVEGTIDRANSPLHF.

The V and J genes are TRBV19 and TRBJ1-1, with a possible D match to TRBD1 (5 bases). The germline CDR1 and CDR2 sequences are LNHDA and SQIVND (reference sequence). Between the trimmed V and J ends, which lost 7 bases and 8 bases, there was a span of 14 bases. The CDR3 has 12 amino acids. DNA for the CDR3: TGTGCCAGTATAATGGGGACTCGAGAAGCTTTCTTT. Residues: CASIMGTREAFF.

The chain couples TRBV23-1 to TRBJ2-1; 10 positions match TRBD1. TRBV23-1 is an ORF; its function is uncertain. Germline trimming cut 0 bases from V and 5 bases from J; bases unmatched to any gene: 10. This CDR3 comprises 18 residues. The CDR3 region is CASSQSAVGTGVNNEQFF. CDR3 DNA: TGCGCCAGCAGTCAATCGGCAGTCGGGACAGGGGTCAACAATGAGCAGTTCTTC.

The chain combines TRBV27 with TRBJ2-7, with 8 bases fitting TRBD1. This CDR3 contains 14 residues. Germline V gene sequence: CDR1 MNHEY, CDR2 SMNVEV (reference sequence). Germline trimming cut 4 bases from V and 5 bases from J; bases unmatched to any gene: 7. CDR3 region: CASSWTGSLDEQYF. CDR3 DNA: TGTGCCAGCAGTTGGACAGGGTCCCTAGACGAGCAGTACTTC.

V gene TRBV7-9 combines with J gene TRBJ1-1; D is uncertain. The CDR3 totals 13 residues. The V and J ends lost 5 bases and 1 base respectively, with 8 bases between them. Germline V gives CDR1 SEHNR, CDR2 FQNEAQ (reference sequence). The CDR3: CASSPPGNTEAFF. CDR3 nucleotides: TGTGCCAGCAGCCCCCCCGGGAACACTGAAGCTTTCTTT.

This chain connects TRBV30 to TRBJ2-5, with D possibly matching TRBD2 (6 bases). Trimming shortened V by 6 bases and J by 4 bases, and 18 bases separated the two germline ends. Germline V gives CDR1 GTSNPN, CDR2 SVGIG (reference sequence). The CDR3 spans 14 residues. The CDR3 nucleotides are TGTGCCTGCCCTATCCGGGGGATGGGAGAGACCCAGTACTTC. Translation: CACPIRGMGETQYF.

J is TRBJ1-1 and V is TRBV7-9; D remains unclear. This CDR3 has 11 residues. The V end was cut by 5 bases, the J end by 2 bases, with 3 bases between. Germline V gives CDR1 SEHNR, CDR2 FQNEAQ (reference sequence). Here the CDR3 reads CASSLNTEAFF. DNA of the CDR3: TGTGCCAGCAGCCTCAACACTGAAGCTTTCTTT.

The CDR3 spells CSVGGGAYNEQFF. CDR3 coding DNA: TGCAGCGTTGGTGGAGGGGCATACAATGAGCAGTTCTTC. The chain links TRBV29-1 to TRBJ2-1; a weak D match, TRBD2 (6 bases). The CDR3 length is 13 residues. Trimming removed 4 bases from V and 4 bases from J, with 11 bases in between. Looked up from germline, CDR1 is SQVTM and CDR2 is ANQGSEA.

The rearrangement joins TRBV11-2 to TRBJ2-7; D may be TRBD2 (6 bases). The CDR3 extends over 13 amino acids. The germline V and J ends were trimmed by 6 bases and 6 bases, with 15 bases remaining between them. The germline V gene encodes CDR1 SGHAT and CDR2 FQNNGV. The CDR3 is CASRDGGSIEQYF. DNA of the CDR3: TGTGCCAGCAGGGATGGGGGGTCGATCGAGCAGTACTTC.

The V call is TRBV27, the J call TRBJ2-5; 9 bases are a match to TRBD1. The end of the DNA is better explained by TRBJ2-7, so the J call may be wrong. The CDR3 contains 15 residues. Germline lookup yields CDR1 MNHEY and CDR2 SMNVEV (reference sequence). The CDR3 is CASSLSGTGSYEQYF. The CDR3 DNA reads TGTGCCAGCAGTTTATCGGGGACAGGGTCCTACGAGCAGTACTTC.

CDR3 sequence: CSVYRDTEAFF. The CDR3 DNA follows: TGCAGTGTCTACAGGGACACTGAAGCTTTCTTT. The chain has TRBV20-1 and TRBJ1-1, with D maybe TRBD1 (6 bases). Trimming cost V 7 bases and J 3 bases, with 9 bases left between them. Germline values: CDR1 DFQATT, CDR2 SNEGSKA (reference sequence). The CDR3 runs to 11 residues.

The chain combines TRBV4-3 with TRBJ2-2, with D uncertain. The CDR3 loop spans 15 amino acids. Germline CDR1 is LGHNA and CDR2 is YSLEER. Trimming took off 1 base at V and 6 bases at J, with 12 bases between the two ends. The CDR3 DNA reads TGCGCCAGCAGCCAAGGTCCGGGTTCGGCCGGGGAGCTGTTTTTT. This codes for CASSQGPGSAGELFF.

The V call is TRBV2, the J call TRBJ2-7; D perhaps matches TRBD1 (5 bases). The V gene lost 0 bases and the J gene lost 4 bases, with 16 bases spanning the gap. The CDR3 length is 16 residues. Germline assignment: CDR1 SNHLY and CDR2 FYNNEI. DNA of the CDR3: TGTGCCAGCAGTGAAGCGCTTGGACAATTCATATACGAGCAGTACTTC. This sequence encodes CASSEALGQFIYEQYF.

About this clone: Additional DNA sequences in this sample encode the identical CDR3. The chain is built from TRBV5-4 and TRBJ1-6, with D maybe TRBD1 (5 bases). Germline loops: CDR1 SGHNT, CDR2 YYREEE (reference sequence). The CDR3 totals 13 residues. The V and J ends lost 6 bases and 13 bases respectively, with 17 bases between them. CDR3 DNA sequence: TGTGCCAGCACGGGGGATTGGAACTCCCCCCTCCACTTT. Translating it yields CASTGDWNSPLHF.

This clone appeared a few times. J is TRBJ1-1 and V is TRBV13; D unclear. This CDR3 is 15 amino acids long. V was pared by 0 bases and J by 0 bases, with 8 bases between. Germline V gene sequence: CDR1 PRHDT, CDR2 FYEKMQ (reference sequence). The CDR3 sequence: CASSLGQSMNTEAFF. Here the CDR3 DNA reads TGTGCCAGCAGCTTAGGACAGTCAATGAACACTGAAGCTTTCTTT.